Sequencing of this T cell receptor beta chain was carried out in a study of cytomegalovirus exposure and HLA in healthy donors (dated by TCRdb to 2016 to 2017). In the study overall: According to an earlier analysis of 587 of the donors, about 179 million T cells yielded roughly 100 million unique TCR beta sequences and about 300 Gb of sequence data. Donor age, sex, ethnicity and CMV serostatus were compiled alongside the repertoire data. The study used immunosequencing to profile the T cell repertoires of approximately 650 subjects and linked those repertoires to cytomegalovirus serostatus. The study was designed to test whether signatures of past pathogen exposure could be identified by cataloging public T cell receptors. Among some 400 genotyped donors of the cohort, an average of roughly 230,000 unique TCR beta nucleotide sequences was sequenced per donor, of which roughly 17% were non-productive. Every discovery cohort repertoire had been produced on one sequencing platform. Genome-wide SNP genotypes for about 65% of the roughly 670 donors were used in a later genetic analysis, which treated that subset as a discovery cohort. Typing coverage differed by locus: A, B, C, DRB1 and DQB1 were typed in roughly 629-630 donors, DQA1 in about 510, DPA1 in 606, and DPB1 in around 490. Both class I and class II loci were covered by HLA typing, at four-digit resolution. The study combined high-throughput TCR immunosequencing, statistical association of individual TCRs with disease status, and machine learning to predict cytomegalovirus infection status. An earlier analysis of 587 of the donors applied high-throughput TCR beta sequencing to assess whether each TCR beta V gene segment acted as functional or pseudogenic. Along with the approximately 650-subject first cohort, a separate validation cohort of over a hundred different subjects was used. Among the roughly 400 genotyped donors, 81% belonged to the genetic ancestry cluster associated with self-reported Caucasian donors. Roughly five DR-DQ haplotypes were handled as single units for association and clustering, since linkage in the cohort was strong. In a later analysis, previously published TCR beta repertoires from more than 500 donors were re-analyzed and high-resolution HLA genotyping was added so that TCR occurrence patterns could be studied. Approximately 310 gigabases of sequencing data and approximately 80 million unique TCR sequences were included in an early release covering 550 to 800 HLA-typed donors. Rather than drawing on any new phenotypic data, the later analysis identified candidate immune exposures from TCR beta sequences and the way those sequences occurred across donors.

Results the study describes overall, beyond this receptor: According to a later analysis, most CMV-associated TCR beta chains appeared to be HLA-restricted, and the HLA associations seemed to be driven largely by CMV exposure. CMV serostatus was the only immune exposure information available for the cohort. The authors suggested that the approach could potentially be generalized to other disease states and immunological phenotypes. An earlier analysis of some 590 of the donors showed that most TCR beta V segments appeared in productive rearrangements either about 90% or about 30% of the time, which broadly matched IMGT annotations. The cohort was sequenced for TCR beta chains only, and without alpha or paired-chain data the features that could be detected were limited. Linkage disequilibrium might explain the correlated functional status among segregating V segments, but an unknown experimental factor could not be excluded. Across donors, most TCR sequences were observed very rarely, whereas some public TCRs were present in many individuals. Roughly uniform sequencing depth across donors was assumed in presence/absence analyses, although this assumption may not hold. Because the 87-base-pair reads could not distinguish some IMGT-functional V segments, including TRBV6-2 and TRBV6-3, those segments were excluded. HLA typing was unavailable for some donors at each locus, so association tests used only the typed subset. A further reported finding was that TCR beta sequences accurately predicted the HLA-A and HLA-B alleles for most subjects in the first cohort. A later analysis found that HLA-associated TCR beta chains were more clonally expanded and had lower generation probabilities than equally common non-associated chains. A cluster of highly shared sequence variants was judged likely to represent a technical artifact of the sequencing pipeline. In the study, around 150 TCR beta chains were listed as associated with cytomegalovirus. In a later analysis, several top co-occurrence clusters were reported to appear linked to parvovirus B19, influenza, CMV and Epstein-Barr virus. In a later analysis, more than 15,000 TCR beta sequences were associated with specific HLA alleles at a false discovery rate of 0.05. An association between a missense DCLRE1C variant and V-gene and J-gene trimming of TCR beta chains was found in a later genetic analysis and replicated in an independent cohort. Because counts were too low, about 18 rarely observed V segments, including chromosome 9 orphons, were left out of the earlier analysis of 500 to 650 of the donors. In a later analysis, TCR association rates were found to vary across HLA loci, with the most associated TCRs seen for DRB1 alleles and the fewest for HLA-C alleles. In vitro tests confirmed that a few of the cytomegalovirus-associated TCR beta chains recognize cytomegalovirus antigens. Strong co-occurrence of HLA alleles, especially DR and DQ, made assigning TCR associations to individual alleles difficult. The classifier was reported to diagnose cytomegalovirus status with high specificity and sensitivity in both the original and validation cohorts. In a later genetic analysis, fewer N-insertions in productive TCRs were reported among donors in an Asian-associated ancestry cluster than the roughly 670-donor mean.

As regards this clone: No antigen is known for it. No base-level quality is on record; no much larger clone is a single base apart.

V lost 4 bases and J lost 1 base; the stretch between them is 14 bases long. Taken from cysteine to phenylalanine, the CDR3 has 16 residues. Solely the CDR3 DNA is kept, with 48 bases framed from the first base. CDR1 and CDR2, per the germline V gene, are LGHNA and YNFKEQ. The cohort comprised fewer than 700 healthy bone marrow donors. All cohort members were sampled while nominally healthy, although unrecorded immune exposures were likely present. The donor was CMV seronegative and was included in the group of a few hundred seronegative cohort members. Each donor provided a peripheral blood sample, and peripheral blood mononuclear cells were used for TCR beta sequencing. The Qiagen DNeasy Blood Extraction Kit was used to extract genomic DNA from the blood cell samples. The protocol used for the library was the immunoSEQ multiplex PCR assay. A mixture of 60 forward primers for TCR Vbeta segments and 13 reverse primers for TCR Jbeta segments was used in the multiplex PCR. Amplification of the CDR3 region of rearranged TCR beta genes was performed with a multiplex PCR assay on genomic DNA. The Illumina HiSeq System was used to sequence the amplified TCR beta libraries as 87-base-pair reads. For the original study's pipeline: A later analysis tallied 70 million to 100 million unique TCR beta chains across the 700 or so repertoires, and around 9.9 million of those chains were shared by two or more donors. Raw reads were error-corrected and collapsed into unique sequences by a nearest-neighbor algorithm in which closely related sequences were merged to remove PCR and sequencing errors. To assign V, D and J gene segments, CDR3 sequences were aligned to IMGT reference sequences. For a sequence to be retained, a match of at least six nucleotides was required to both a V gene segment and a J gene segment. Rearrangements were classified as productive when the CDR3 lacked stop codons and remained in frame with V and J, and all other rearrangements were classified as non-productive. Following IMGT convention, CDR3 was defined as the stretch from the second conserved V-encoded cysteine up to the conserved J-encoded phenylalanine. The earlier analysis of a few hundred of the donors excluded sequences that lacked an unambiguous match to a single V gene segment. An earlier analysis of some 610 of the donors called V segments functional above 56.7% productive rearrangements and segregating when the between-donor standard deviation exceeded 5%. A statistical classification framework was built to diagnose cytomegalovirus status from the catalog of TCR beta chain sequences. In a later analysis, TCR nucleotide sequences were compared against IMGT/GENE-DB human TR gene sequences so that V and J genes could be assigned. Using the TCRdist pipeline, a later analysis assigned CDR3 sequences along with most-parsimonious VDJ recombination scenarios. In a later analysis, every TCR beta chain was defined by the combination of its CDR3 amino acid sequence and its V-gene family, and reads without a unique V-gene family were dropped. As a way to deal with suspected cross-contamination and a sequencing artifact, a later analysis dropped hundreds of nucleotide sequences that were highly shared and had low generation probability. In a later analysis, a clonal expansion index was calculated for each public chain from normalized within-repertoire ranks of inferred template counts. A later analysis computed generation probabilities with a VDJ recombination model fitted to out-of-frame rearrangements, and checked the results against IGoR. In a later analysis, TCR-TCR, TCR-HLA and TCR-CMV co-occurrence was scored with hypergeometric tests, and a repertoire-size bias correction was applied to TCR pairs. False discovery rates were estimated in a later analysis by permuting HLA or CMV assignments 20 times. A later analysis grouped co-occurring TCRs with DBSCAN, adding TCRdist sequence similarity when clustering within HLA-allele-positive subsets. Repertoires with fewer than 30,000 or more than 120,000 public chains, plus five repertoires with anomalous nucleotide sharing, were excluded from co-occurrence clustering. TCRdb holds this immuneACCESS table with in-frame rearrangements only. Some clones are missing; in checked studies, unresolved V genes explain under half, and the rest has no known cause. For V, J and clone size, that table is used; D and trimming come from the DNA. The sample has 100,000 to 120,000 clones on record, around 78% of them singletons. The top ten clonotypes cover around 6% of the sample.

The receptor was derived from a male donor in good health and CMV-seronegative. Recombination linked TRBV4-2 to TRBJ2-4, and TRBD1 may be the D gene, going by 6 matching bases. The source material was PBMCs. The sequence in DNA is TGTGCCAGCAGCCCGCCTAGGGGGTTCGCCAAAAACATTCAGTACTTC. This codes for CASSPPRGFAKNIQYF.